A single T cell receptor beta chain is shown here with its context. Its specific antigen is unknown. Base qualities are missing; no much larger clone stands one base away. The immunoSEQ assay amplified TCRB CDR3 regions from roughly 2 micrograms of genomic DNA, or from all available DNA when less than that amount was available. Multiplex PCR used 60 forward primers for TCR V beta segments and 13 reverse primers for J beta segments. Synthetic control templates were spiked into each sample at limiting dilution to estimate reads per starting template. Reads of 87 bp were generated by sequencing on the Illumina HiSeq System. In the source study's methods: PCR and sequencing errors were removed by merging closely related sequences with a nearest neighbor algorithm. TCR overlap was measured as the percentage of unique tumor TCR beta sequences that were also present in the peripheral blood of the same patient. The table was pulled from immuneACCESS by TCRdb, which kept in-frame rearrangements only. Such tables lose some clones; where checked, under half of the loss comes from unresolved V genes, and the rest has no known cause. V and J calls and clone size are those listed in that table; D and trimming were worked out from the DNA. The sample includes 85,000 to 110,000 clones, with more than 80% observed a single time. The ten largest clones represent approximately 12% of the sample.

These data originate in a study of glioma-infiltrating T cells after dendritic cell vaccination (dated by TCRdb to about 2016). Some background on the complete study: Of the 15 or so glioblastoma patients in the cohort, all drawn from Phase I and II dendritic cell vaccination trials, 9 were newly diagnosed and 6 had recurrent disease. Patients received autologous tumor lysate-pulsed dendritic cell vaccination between about 2003 and 2013. Survival after dendritic cell vaccination was correlated with TCR sequencing metrics, such as TIL content and the overlap between tumor and blood repertoires. The vaccine was prepared from monocyte-derived dendritic cells that were cultured for more than six days with IL-4 and GM-CSF and then pulsed overnight with autologous tumor lysate. In glioblastoma patients vaccinated with dendritic cells, deep sequencing of TCR beta CDR3 regions served to measure the amount of tumor-infiltrating lymphocytes and to compare repertoires between tumor and blood. Three intradermal dendritic cell vaccine injections were administered to patients at biweekly intervals in the arm below the axilla.

From cysteine to phenylalanine, the CDR3 is 15 amino acids long. The retained sequence is limited to the CDR3, 45 bases, with the frame set at the first base. Sequences SGHNT (CDR1) and YYREEE (CDR2) are obtained from the germline V gene (reference sequence). Trimming takes 1 base from V and 0 bases from J, and the germline ends sit 10 bases apart. The research as a whole found: TCR clonality showed no direct relationship with survival, which suggests that a diverse polyclonal response may be important. The response model built on TCR overlap across three groups was characterized as speculative, with prospective validation still needed. After dendritic cell vaccination, a higher estimated pretreatment TIL content predicted longer time to progression and overall survival. The cohort was small and heterogeneous, and full blood and tumor sets were available for few patients, with initial-recurrent tumor pairs available for even fewer patients.

Patients were selected on the basis of adequate residual fresh-frozen tumor tissue and more than two years of available survival data. None of the glioblastoma patients carried an isocitrate dehydrogenase mutation, although molecular status otherwise varied. PBMC were collected before vaccination, two weeks after the third vaccination, and at tumor progression when it occurred. The Qiagen DNeasy Blood extraction Kit was used to extract genomic DNA. The source was blood, collected before dendritic cell vaccination. The rearrangement joined TRBV5-4 to TRBJ1-1; there is no confident call for the D gene. This sequence originates from a human donor with glioblastoma. The DNA is TGTGCCAGCAGCTTGAAACCGAACATGAACACTGAAGCTTTCTTT. This codes for CASSLKPNMNTEAFF.